This T cell receptor beta chain came from a study of blood T cells in healthy people across ages. Deletions cut 4 bases from V and 7 bases from J, with 14 bases between. This CDR3 contains 14 residues. Germline assignment: CDR1 SEHNR and CDR2 FQNEAQ (reference sequence). A second PCR of about 6 to 12 cycles used a sample-barcoded 5' primer and a J-beta primer mix. Using its own MiXCR run on the 5' RACE reads, TCRdb lists one record per CDR3 protein. The sample records almost 550,000 distinct CDR3 sequences, around 24% being singletons. Total RNA was extracted at no less than 6 micrograms per sample. The sample also formed part of further work on T cells of mothers and their children. From that paper: RNA was extracted, and all of it went into cDNA synthesis at approximately 1.4 ug per 15 ul. The TCR beta CDR3 read count exceeded 9.5 million for each mother and was some 2.7 million for each child.

V is TRBV7-9 and J is TRBJ1-5; tentative D call: TRBD1 (5 bases). The sample was blood. The TCR was taken from a boy between 10 and 17 years old in good health. The CDR3 protein is CASSSTTGLQPQHF. The CDR3 DNA reads TGTGCCAGCAGCTCTACAACGGGGCTCCAGCCCCAGCATTTT.